The 30 T cell receptor beta chains below were found in one sample sequenced in a study of blood T cell repertoires in COVID-19. TCRdb's table, derived via immunoSEQ multiplex PCR, lists solely in-frame clones and lacks some. The top ten hold about 3% of the sample, which has a few hundred thousand clones, more than 75% seen once. The specimen sequenced was PBMCs or T cells enriched from blood (not recorded which). The receptors originated from a woman aged 25 to 39 who had recovered from COVID-19.

The chain couples TRBV7-9 to TRBJ2-3, with 12 bases lining up with TRBD1. This CDR3 has 15 residues. V shed 3 bases and J 4 bases; nucleotides not matched to a gene: 2. The germline gives CDR1 SEHNR, CDR2 FQNEAQ (reference sequence). The CDR3 nucleotides read TGTGCCAGCAGCTTGGGACAGGGGGCCGCAGATACGCAGTATTTT. Protein sequence: CASSLGQGAADTQYF.

The chain has TRBV3-1 (or the pseudogene TRBV3-2) and TRBJ1-2; tentatively, D is TRBD1 (6 bases). Germline values: CDR1 LGHDT, CDR2 YNNKEL (reference sequence). The CDR3 sequence is 15 residues long. V lost 3 bases, J lost 3 bases, and 14 bases lay in between. The CDR3 sequence is CASSQSRGRDYGYTF. CDR3 coding DNA: TGTGCCAGCAGCCAGTCCAGGGGACGGGACTATGGCTACACCTTC.

The V gene is TRBV27, the J gene TRBJ2-7; tentatively, D is TRBD1 (5 bases). Germline values: CDR1 MNHEY, CDR2 SMNVEV (reference sequence). Trimming left V 3 bases short and J 1 base short, with 10 bases between. The CDR3 consists of 14 residues. CDR3 region: CASSLNRPSYEQYF. The CDR3 nucleotides read TGTGCCAGCAGTTTGAACAGGCCTTCCTACGAGCAGTACTTC.

The chain links TRBV14 to TRBJ1-1; 8 positions match TRBD1. This CDR3 comprises 16 residues. Germline CDR1 reads SGHDN; CDR2 reads FVKESK. V lost 1 base to trimming and J lost 5 bases; unmatched junction nucleotides: 9. In DNA form, the CDR3 reads TGTGCCAGCAGCCAAGCGCCCAGGGGGCGCTTAACTGAAGCTTTCTTT. Translation: CASSQAPRGRLTEAFF.

This clone showed up just a few times. The chain uses TRBV5-6 and TRBJ2-1; 8 bases match TRBD1. The CDR3 has 14 amino acids. V trimming: 0 bases; J trimming: 6 bases; junction bases outside the gene matches: 2. Germline CDR1 is SGHDT and CDR2 is YYEEEE. The CDR3 sequence is CASSLEQGVNEQFF. CDR3 nucleotide sequence: TGTGCCAGCAGCTTGGAACAGGGGGTCAATGAGCAGTTCTTC.

This chain links TRBV5-8 with TRBJ2-1; D possibly corresponds to TRBD2 (7 bases). From germline, CDR1 is SGHTS and CDR2 YDEGEE. The CDR3 is made up of 16 amino acids. V was pared by 0 bases and J by 6 bases, with 16 bases between. The CDR3 here is CASSLGAFRGANEQFF. The CDR3 coding sequence is TGTGCCAGCAGCTTGGGGGCCTTTCGGGGGGCCAATGAGCAGTTCTTC.

The chain uses TRBV6-2 or TRBV6-3 and TRBJ2-7, with unresolved D. The V gene's germline CDR1 is MNHEY and CDR2 SVGEGT. This CDR3 is 11 amino acids long. The V end lost 6 bases, the J end lost 4 bases, and 7 bases lay between the germline ends. The CDR3 here is CASSYLYEQYF. The CDR3 DNA sequence: TGTGCCAGCAGCTATTTATACGAGCAGTACTTC.

This rearrangement joins TRBV5-5 to TRBJ1-6; 8 bases fit TRBD1. Trimming took 2 bases from V and 10 from J; bases not matched to a gene: 11. The length of the CDR3 is 16 residues. Per the germline V gene, CDR1 is SGHKS and CDR2 is YYEKEE (reference sequence). CDR3 amino acids: CASSLDRGARGSPLHF. The CDR3 DNA reads TGTGCCAGCAGCTTAGACAGGGGCGCGAGGGGCTCACCCCTCCACTTT.

This sequence joins TRBV3-1 (or the pseudogene TRBV3-2) and TRBJ1-1, with 8 bases aligning to TRBD1. The CDR3 spans 17 residues. The junction had 11 bases not matched to a gene; V was cut back by 4 bases and J by 1 base. Germline V gives CDR1 LGHDT, CDR2 YNNKEL (reference sequence). The chain's CDR3 is CASSPWRQGAPNTEAFF. The CDR3 bases are TGTGCCAGCAGCCCCTGGAGGCAGGGGGCACCGAACACTGAAGCTTTCTTT.

The V gene is TRBV10-1, the J gene TRBJ1-5; D unresolved. This CDR3 region has 15 residues. From germline, CDR1 is WNHNN and CDR2 SYGVQD (reference sequence). V lost 5 bases, J lost 0 bases, and 11 bases lay in between. CDR3 residues: CASSRAAYSNQPQHF. CDR3 nucleotide sequence: TGCGCCAGCAGTCGCGCGGCATATAGCAATCAGCCCCAGCATTTT.

The DNA for the CDR3 is TGCGCCAGCAGCTTGGCCTTCGGACTTCGGGACACTGAAGCTTTCTTT. The encoded protein is CASSLAFGLRDTEAFF. V and J are TRBV5-1 and TRBJ1-1; no clear D gene. The CDR3 consists of 16 residues. CDR1 is SGHRS, CDR2 YFSETQ, per germline. V was trimmed by 0 bases and J by 3 bases, leaving 15 bases between them.

The rearrangement links TRBV28 to TRBJ1-1; 9 bases match TRBD1. This CDR3 spans 14 amino acids. The germline gives CDR1 MDHEN, CDR2 SYDVKM. The J segment lost 3 bases and the V segment lost 4 bases, leaving 3 bases of the junction unmatched. The CDR3 sequence is CASSSGQGDTEAFF. The CDR3 DNA sequence: TGTGCCAGCAGTTCGGGACAGGGCGACACTGAAGCTTTCTTT.

V usage is TRBV19 and J usage is TRBJ1-4; D not certain. The CDR3 is 13 amino acids. Germline assignment: CDR1 LNHDA and CDR2 SQIVND (reference sequence). Trimming took off 2 bases at V and 6 bases at J, with 7 bases between the two ends. CDR3 region: CASSILQDEKLFF. CDR3 in DNA: TGTGCCAGTAGTATATTACAAGATGAAAAACTGTTTTTT.

The chain is built from TRBV3-1 (or the pseudogene TRBV3-2) and TRBJ1-3, with a weak D call TRBD1 (6 bases). V was shortened by 8 bases and J by 4 bases, with 21 bases between the two germline ends. Germline CDR1 is LGHDT and CDR2 is YNNKEL (reference sequence). The CDR3 sequence is 16 residues long. Here the CDR3 DNA reads TGTGCCAGCGGGGGGGATACAGGGTCGTCGGGAAACACCATATATTTT. Protein sequence: CASGGDTGSSGNTIYF.

This chain joins TRBV27 and TRBJ2-3; possible D gene TRBD1, 6 bases. Trimming cost V 4 bases and J 0 bases, with 11 bases left between them. Germline CDR1 MNHEY, CDR2 SMNVEV (reference sequence). CDR3 length: 15 residues. In DNA form, the CDR3 reads TGTGCCAGCAGTTCAGGACAGATTAGCACAGATACGCAGTATTTT. Translation: CASSSGQISTDTQYF.

The chain is built from TRBV2 and TRBJ1-2; 10 nucleotides agree with TRBD1. Germline assignment: CDR1 SNHLY and CDR2 FYNNEI. CDR3 size: 15 residues. The J segment lost 3 bases and the V segment lost 6 bases, leaving 7 bases of the junction unmatched. The CDR3 sequence is CASREDRGEYYGYTF. In DNA form, the CDR3 reads TGTGCCAGCAGGGAGGACAGGGGGGAATACTATGGCTACACCTTC. Full variable domain (missing parts from reference TRBV2 and TRBJ1-2): EPEVTQTPSHQVTQMGQEVILRCVPISNHLYFYWYRQILGQKVEFLVSFYNNEISEKSEIFDDQFSVERPDGSNFTLKIRSTKLEDSAMYFCASREDRGEYYGYTFGSGTRLTVV.

This sequence joins TRBV7-2 and TRBJ2-1; D is possibly TRBD2 (7 bases). The germline gives CDR1 SGHTA, CDR2 FQGNSA. V shed 5 bases and J shed 6 bases, with 14 bases lying between them. CDR3 length equals 14 residues. CDR3 coding DNA: TGTGCCAGCAGCACACACGGGGGGCCCAATGAGCAGTTCTTC. Translation gives CASSTHGGPNEQFF.

The V call is TRBV14, the J call TRBJ2-7, with D maybe TRBD1 (6 bases). The CDR3 covers 12 residues. Looked up from germline, CDR1 is SGHDN and CDR2 is FVKESK. The ends were cut back, 4 bases at V and 6 bases at J, with 10 bases in the middle. The DNA for the CDR3 is TGTGCCAGCAGCCCCAGGGGAAGCGAGCAGTACTTC. Protein: CASSPRGSEQYF.

This clone appeared once. The rearrangement uses TRBV9 and TRBJ2-1; TRBD2 is a possible D gene (7 bases). V gave up 1 base and J gave up 0 bases, with 17 bases separating them. This CDR3 is built from 18 residues. CDR1 and CDR2 from the germline V gene are SGDLS and YYNGEE. This chain's CDR3 is CASSVRGEGDYSYNEQFF. Here the CDR3 DNA reads TGTGCCAGCAGCGTAAGGGGAGAGGGGGACTACTCCTACAATGAGCAGTTCTTC.

The rearrangement uses TRBV3-1 (or the pseudogene TRBV3-2) and TRBJ2-5; 8 bases are shared with TRBD2. The ends lost 4 bases at V and 5 bases at J; junction bases unmatched: 9. CDR3 length: 15 residues. CDR1 is LGHDT, CDR2 YNNKEL, per germline (reference sequence). CDR3: CASSPGGGRGETQYF. CDR3 nucleotides: TGTGCCAGCAGCCCCGGGGGGGGGAGAGGGGAGACCCAGTACTTC.

V usage is TRBV14 and J usage is TRBJ1-2; TRBD1 agrees at 8 bases. The CDR3 runs to 15 residues. V shed 0 bases, J shed 8 bases, and the junction held 8 bases outside the gene matches. Germline assignment: CDR1 SGHDN and CDR2 FVKESK. CDR3: CASSQDVRGQMGYTF. Written as DNA, the CDR3 is TGTGCCAGCAGCCAAGATGTCAGGGGGCAGATGGGCTACACCTTC.

Here the CDR3 reads CASSLDQGTGREGYTF. CDR3 DNA sequence: TGTGCCAGCTCACTTGACCAAGGGACAGGGAGGGAAGGCTACACCTTC. The chain uses TRBV18 and TRBJ1-2; TRBD1 matches 9 bases. V lost 4 bases and J lost 8; bases outside the gene matches: 14. CDR3 length equals 16 residues. In germline, CDR1 is KGHSH, CDR2 LQKENI.

This rearrangement joins TRBV2 to TRBJ1-4; D might be TRBD1 (6 bases). The CDR3 covers 13 residues. V lost 7 bases, J lost 11 bases, and 17 bases lay in between. The V gene's germline CDR1 is SNHLY and CDR2 FYNNEI. CDR3 loop: CASKQGTIGKLFF. Here the CDR3 DNA reads TGTGCCAGCAAACAGGGCACCATAGGGAAACTGTTTTTT.

This clone was detected only a few times. The chain employs TRBV5-4 and TRBJ2-2; the D is unclear. The germline V gene has CDR1 SGHNT and CDR2 YYREEE (reference sequence). The CDR3 is 16 amino acids. V was cut by 0 bases and J by 1 base, with 10 bases left in between. Here the CDR3 DNA reads TGTGCCAGCAGCTTGGTTCCCACTGAGAACACCGGGGAGCTGTTTTTT. Translating gives CASSLVPTENTGELFF.

This clone was picked up many times. The chain recombines TRBV4-1 with TRBJ2-2, with 9 bases aligning to TRBD1. The CDR3 runs 16 residues. With V trimmed by 3 bases and J by 2 bases, 4 bases remained unmatched. Germline-derived CDR1 and CDR2 are MGHRA and YSYEKL. CDR3 loop: CASSQTDRGNTGELFF. The CDR3 DNA reads as TGCGCCAGCAGCCAGACGGACAGGGGTAACACCGGGGAGCTGTTTTTT.

This chain uses TRBV27 with TRBJ1-2; 10 bases align to TRBD1. V shed 0 bases, J shed 6 bases, and the junction held 10 bases outside the gene matches. The CDR3 totals 17 residues. CDR1 MNHEY and CDR2 SMNVEV come from the germline V gene (reference sequence). Here the CDR3 reads CASSLSDRGRFFHGYTF. The CDR3 DNA follows: TGTGCCAGCAGTTTATCTGACAGGGGGCGCTTTTTCCATGGCTACACCTTC.

The CDR3 reads CASSVSGSPSYNSPLHF. CDR3 in DNA: TGTGCCAGCAGCGTATCCGGGTCACCCTCCTATAATTCACCCCTCCACTTT. The chain carries TRBV9 and TRBJ1-6; D not certain. Germline assignment: CDR1 SGDLS and CDR2 YYNGEE. The V end was cut by 1 base, the J end by 0 bases, with 11 bases between. This CDR3 contains 17 residues.

This sequence joins TRBV5-1 and TRBJ2-5; 10 positions match TRBD2. Germline trimming cut 4 bases from V and 4 bases from J; bases unmatched to any gene: 4. CDR1 is SGHRS, CDR2 YFSETQ, per germline. This CDR3 spans 14 amino acids. CDR3 loop: CASSGGTSAETQYF. Here the CDR3 DNA reads TGCGCCAGCAGCGGCGGGACTAGCGCAGAGACCCAGTACTTC.

This clone was counted a single time. The chain couples TRBV6-5 to TRBJ1-6; D not resolved. Trimming left V 6 bases short and J 5 bases short, with 11 bases between. Germline V gene sequence: CDR1 MNHEY, CDR2 SVGAGI. The length of the CDR3 is 14 residues. CDR3 nucleotide sequence: TGTGCCAGCAGAGCGACGGTGAATAATTCACCCCTCCACTTT. The encoded protein is CASRATVNNSPLHF.

The rearrangement uses TRBV9 and TRBJ2-7; 10 positions agree with TRBD1. V lost 3 bases and J lost 3; bases outside the gene matches: 6. This CDR3 is built from 15 residues. In germline, CDR1 is SGDLS, CDR2 YYNGEE. CDR3 in amino acids: CASSGGDRGLYEQYF. The CDR3, as DNA: TGTGCCAGCAGCGGGGGGGACAGGGGTCTCTACGAGCAGTACTTC.